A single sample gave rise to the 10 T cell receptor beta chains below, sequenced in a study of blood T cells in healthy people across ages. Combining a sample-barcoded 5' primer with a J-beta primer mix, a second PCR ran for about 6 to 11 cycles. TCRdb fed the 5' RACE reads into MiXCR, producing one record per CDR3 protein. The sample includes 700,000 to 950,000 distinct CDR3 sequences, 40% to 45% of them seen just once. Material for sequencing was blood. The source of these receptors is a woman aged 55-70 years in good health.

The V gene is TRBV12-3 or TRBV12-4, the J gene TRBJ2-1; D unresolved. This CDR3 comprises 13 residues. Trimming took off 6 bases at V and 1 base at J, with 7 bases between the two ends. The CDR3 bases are TGTGCCAGCAGAAAGATGTCCTACAATGAGCAGTTCTTC. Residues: CASRKMSYNEQFF.

CDR3 sequence: CASSGERVDNEQYF. DNA for the CDR3: TGTGCCAGCAGTGGGGAGAGGGTCGACAATGAGCAGTACTTC. The genes are TRBV5-4 and TRBJ2-5, with D perhaps TRBD2 (5 bases). V gave up 5 bases and J gave up 11 bases, with 22 bases separating them. CDR3 length: 14 amino acids. The germline CDR1 and CDR2 sequences are SGHNT and YYREEE (reference sequence).

The CDR3 sequence: CASSQDRQPATDTQYF. Written as DNA, the CDR3 is TGCGCCAGCAGCCAAGATAGACAGCCCGCCACAGATACGCAGTATTTT. The chain links TRBV4-3 to TRBJ2-3; D is perhaps TRBD1 (5 bases). Trimming took off 0 bases at V and 2 bases at J, with 12 bases between the two ends. Germline V gene lookup returns CDR1 LGHNA and CDR2 YSLEER. The CDR3 is 16 residues long.

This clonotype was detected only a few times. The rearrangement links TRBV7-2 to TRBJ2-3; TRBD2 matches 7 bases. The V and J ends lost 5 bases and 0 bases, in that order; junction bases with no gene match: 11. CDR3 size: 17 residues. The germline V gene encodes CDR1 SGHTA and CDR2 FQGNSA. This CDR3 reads CASSPGVSGWSTDTQYF. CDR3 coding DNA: TGTGCCAGCAGCCCCGGGGTTAGCGGGTGGAGCACAGATACGCAGTATTTT.

The CDR3 loop reads CASSLLARPSTDTQYF. CDR3 in DNA: TGTGCCAGCAGTTTATTGGCTAGGCCTAGTACAGATACGCAGTATTTT. The V call is TRBV27, the J call TRBJ2-3; no clear D gene. Per the germline V gene, CDR1 is MNHEY and CDR2 is SMNVEV (reference sequence). V shed 1 base and J shed 3 bases, with 14 bases lying between them. This CDR3 has 16 amino acids.

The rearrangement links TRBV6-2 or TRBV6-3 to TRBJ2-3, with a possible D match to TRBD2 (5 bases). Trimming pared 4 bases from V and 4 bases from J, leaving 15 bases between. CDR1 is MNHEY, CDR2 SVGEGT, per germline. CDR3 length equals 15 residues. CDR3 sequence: CASSWTRGTPDTQYF. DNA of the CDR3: TGTGCCAGCAGTTGGACTCGCGGTACCCCAGATACGCAGTATTTT.

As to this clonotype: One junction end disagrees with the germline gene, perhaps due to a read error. The CDR3 loop reads CSAPYRAVYKEQFF. The CDR3 DNA is TGCAGTGCTCCATATAGGGCAGTGTACAAGGAGCAGTTCTTC. V and J are TRBV20-1 and TRBJ2-1; D not certain. This CDR3 spans 14 amino acids. Germline lookup yields CDR1 DFQATT and CDR2 SNEGSKA (reference sequence).

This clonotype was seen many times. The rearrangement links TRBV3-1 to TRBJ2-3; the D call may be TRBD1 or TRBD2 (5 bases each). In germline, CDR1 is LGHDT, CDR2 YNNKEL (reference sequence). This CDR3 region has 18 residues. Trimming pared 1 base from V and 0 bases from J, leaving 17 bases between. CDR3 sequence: CASSQGLKGTSSTDTQYF. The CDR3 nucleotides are TGTGCCAGCAGCCAAGGCCTAAAGGGGACCTCTAGCACAGATACGCAGTATTTT.

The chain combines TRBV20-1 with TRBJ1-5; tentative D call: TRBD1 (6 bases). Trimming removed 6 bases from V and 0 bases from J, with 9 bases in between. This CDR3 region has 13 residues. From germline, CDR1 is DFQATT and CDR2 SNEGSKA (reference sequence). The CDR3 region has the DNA TGCAGTGCCCGGGACAATAGCAATCAGCCCCAGCATTTT. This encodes CSARDNSNQPQHF.

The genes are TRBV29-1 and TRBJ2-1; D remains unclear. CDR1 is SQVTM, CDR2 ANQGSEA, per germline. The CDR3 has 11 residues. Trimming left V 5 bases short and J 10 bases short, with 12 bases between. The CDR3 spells CSVSLSYEQFF. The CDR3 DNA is TGCAGCGTTTCATTGTCCTACGAGCAGTTCTTC.